This entry describes one T cell receptor (beta chain). Antigen specificity is unknown. This CDR3 spans 11 amino acids. Per the germline V gene, CDR1 is SQVTM and CDR2 is ANQGSEA. V lost 2 bases, J lost 4 bases, and 5 bases lay in between. The sequencing template was cDNA reverse transcribed from extracted RNA. The table came from immunoSEQ multiplex PCR; TCRdb's copy has only in-frame clones and leaves some out. The repertoire holds some 150,000 clones, with about 86% as singletons. Stated treatment: oral pan-JAK inhibitor, 5-10 mg twice daily. Collection of lesional scalp punch biopsies and peripheral blood was performed in alopecia areata patients. This specimen comes from a study of CD8+ T cells in alopecia areata. Study in general: The study gave treated patients oral tofacitinib at 5 to 10 mg twice daily.

Regarding the study as a whole: Affected lesional scalp, above all in alopecia totalis/universalis, was more clonal than normal scalp. Resident alphabeta T cells of normal skin are also sequenced in scalp samples.

The source material was CD8+ T cells sorted from blood, sampled at week 4, from a patient treated with tofacitinib. The TCR comes from a human donor with alopecia areata. The chain uses TRBV29-1 and TRBJ1-1; no firm D call. As DNA, the CDR3 is TGCAGCGTTGAAACGGGCACTGAAGCTTTCTTT. This sequence encodes CSVETGTEAFF.